One sample yielded the 27 T cell receptor beta chains listed below, sequenced in a study of neurological immune-mediated disorders. Via MiXCR, TCRdb re-called the 5' RACE reads, giving one row per CDR3 protein. The table has 40,000 to 60,000 distinct CDR3 sequences, about 3.5% seen once. The specimen sequenced was PBMCs. All receptors come from a man in his forties with multiple sclerosis.

This clonotype has at least ten counts. The V and J genes are TRBV5-5 and TRBJ2-3; 10 nucleotides align to TRBD1. CDR1 is SGHKS and CDR2 is YYEKEE in the germline V gene (reference sequence). The CDR3 totals 15 residues. V shed 4 bases and J 2 bases; nucleotides not matched to a gene: 4. The CDR3 DNA reads as TGTGCCAGCAGCAATGACAGGGGGCCCACAGATACGCAGTATTTT. Translated, it gives CASSNDRGPTDTQYF.

At least ten counts were recorded for this clonotype. The V call is TRBV20-1, the J call TRBJ2-5; D is possibly TRBD1 (7 bases). CDR3 length: 16 residues. Germline values: CDR1 DFQATT, CDR2 SNEGSKA (reference sequence). The ends were cut back, 0 bases at V and 2 bases at J, with 16 bases in the middle. CDR3: CSARDPSGDRQETQYF. Here the CDR3 DNA reads TGCAGTGCTAGAGATCCGTCGGGGGACAGACAAGAGACCCAGTACTTC.

Only a few counts were recorded for this clonotype. A read error may account for a junction end that differs from germline. V gene TRBV3-1 combines with J gene TRBJ1-5, with D possibly matching TRBD1 (6 bases). The CDR3 contains 14 residues. The germline gives CDR1 LGHDT, CDR2 YNNKEL (reference sequence). The CDR3 DNA follows: TGTGCCAGCAGTCGACAGTCGGACGGACAGCCCCAGAATTTT. It specifies CASSRQSDGQPQNF.

This clonotype came up many times. The rearrangement joins TRBV3-1 to TRBJ2-3, with D unclear. Germline lookup yields CDR1 LGHDT and CDR2 YNNKEL (reference sequence). The CDR3 consists of 14 residues. V was clipped by 5 bases and J by 1 base, with 10 bases between them. The CDR3 DNA reads TGTGCCAGCAGCGACTGGGTTGGCACAGATACGCAGTATTTT. Translating it yields CASSDWVGTDTQYF.

This clonotype was seen at least ten times. The rearrangement joins TRBV12-3 or TRBV12-4 to TRBJ2-5, with 9 bases aligning to TRBD2. CDR3 length: 18 residues. Trimming cost V 1 base and J 1 base; bases outside gene matches: 10. This chain's CDR3 is CASSLGAGGSTIQETQYF. As DNA, the CDR3 is TGTGCCAGCAGTTTAGGAGCGGGGGGTTCAACCATCCAAGAGACCCAGTACTTC.

This clonotype was observed at least ten times. The rearrangement uses TRBV5-1 and TRBJ2-5; no reliable D call. V dropped 5 bases and J dropped 2 bases, with 16 bases sitting between them. The germline gives CDR1 SGHRS, CDR2 YFSETQ. CDR3 length: 15 residues. In DNA form, the CDR3 reads TGCGCCAGCAGATCAGGACCATTAAAACAAGAGACCCAGTACTTC. It encodes CASRSGPLKQETQYF.

This clonotype was counted ten times or more. The chain carries TRBV5-1 and TRBJ2-1; D gene ambiguous. Germline CDR1 is SGHRS and CDR2 is YFSETQ. The CDR3 contains 13 residues. V was pared by 2 bases and J by 9 bases, with 12 bases between. The CDR3 loop is CASSFIPEGEQFF. The CDR3 DNA reads TGCGCCAGCAGCTTTATCCCAGAAGGTGAGCAGTTCTTC.

There are many counts of this clonotype. The V gene is TRBV3-1, the J gene TRBJ1-5; maybe TRBD1 (5 bases). Trimming took off 5 bases at V and 7 bases at J, with 15 bases between the two ends. The CDR3 spans 14 residues. The germline V gene encodes CDR1 LGHDT and CDR2 YNNKEL (reference sequence). The CDR3 loop is CASSNRQMGQPQHF. The CDR3 region has the DNA TGTGCCAGCAGCAACCGACAGATGGGGCAGCCCCAGCATTTT.

The table lists this clonotype with many counts. The V gene is TRBV29-1, the J gene TRBJ2-3; D gene unclear. Trimming shortened V by 1 base and J by 6 bases, and 23 bases separated the two germline ends. The germline V gene has CDR1 SQVTM and CDR2 ANQGSEA. The CDR3 loop spans 17 amino acids. The CDR3 is CSVEVPEMILYWDTQYF. DNA for the CDR3: TGCAGCGTTGAAGTTCCAGAGATGATTCTATATTGGGATACGCAGTATTTT.

For the CDR3, the DNA is TGTGCCAGCAGCAACGGACAGCGTGAAGCTTTCTTT. Protein sequence: CASSNGQREAFF. The chain combines TRBV3-1 with TRBJ1-1; D might be TRBD1 (6 bases). V was shortened by 5 bases and J by 7 bases, with 11 bases between the two germline ends. Germline V gives CDR1 LGHDT, CDR2 YNNKEL (reference sequence). The CDR3 covers 12 residues.

This clonotype showed up many times. This chain uses TRBV24-1 with TRBJ2-2; D is possibly TRBD1 (6 bases). The CDR3 is made up of 20 amino acids. The germline CDR1 and CDR2 sequences are KGHDR and SFDVKD. The V end lost 0 bases, the J end lost 1 base, and 20 bases lay between the germline ends. CDR3 sequence (DNA): TGTGCCACCAGTGATTTGAGGCGTTCGGACAGTAGGGGGAACACCGGGGAGCTGTTTTTT. It specifies CATSDLRRSDSRGNTGELFF.

Notes on this clonotype: One base away lies a much larger clone, so this may be a sequencing read error. The chain has TRBV6-6 and TRBJ2-5, with D unclear. Germline V gene data show CDR1 as MNHNY and CDR2 as SVGAGI (reference sequence). The CDR3 has 11 amino acids. Trimming took 5 bases from V and 2 from J, leaving 3 bases between them. This CDR3 reads CASSTQETQYF. Written as DNA, the CDR3 is TGTGCCAGCAGTACTCAAGAGACCCAGTACTTC.

Concerning this clonotype: One base away lies a much larger clone, so this may be a sequencing read error. The V gene is TRBV7-6, the J gene TRBJ2-7, with D perhaps matching TRBD2 (6 bases). There are 13 residues in the CDR3. The germline V gene has CDR1 SGHVS and CDR2 FNYEAQ. V lost 4 bases and J lost 7, with 14 bases in between. The CDR3 protein is CASSYSPGEEQYF. The CDR3 nucleotides read TGTGCCAGCAGCTACTCCCCGGGGGAAGAGCAGTACTTC.

This clonotype appeared many times. The chain couples TRBV7-6 to TRBJ2-1; D perhaps matches TRBD2 (7 bases). The CDR3 is 16 amino acids. The germline V gene has CDR1 SGHVS and CDR2 FNYEAQ. Trimming left V 5 bases short and J 4 bases short, with 18 bases between. CDR3 region: CASSPDRGAGYNEQFF. DNA for the CDR3: TGTGCCAGCAGCCCTGACCGGGGGGCCGGTTACAATGAGCAGTTCTTC.

Many counts were recorded for this clonotype. The chain is built from TRBV7-2 and TRBJ2-1; 8 positions match TRBD2. With V trimmed by 2 bases and J by 5 bases, 8 bases remained unmatched. The CDR3 length is 16 residues. Germline V gene data show CDR1 as SGHTA and CDR2 as FQGNSA. The CDR3 coding sequence is TGTGCCAGCAGCTTACGTCCGGGGGGGAACCACAATGAGCAGTTCTTC. Protein: CASSLRPGGNHNEQFF. Drawing the rest from reference TRBV7-2 and TRBJ2-1, the complete variable domain is GAGVSQSPSNKVTEKGKDVELRCDPISGHTALYWYRQSLGQGLEFLIYFQGNSAPDKSGLPSDRFSAERTGGSVSTLTIQRTQQEDSAVYLCASSLRPGGNHNEQFFGPGTRLTVL.

This clonotype was seen ten or more times. V is TRBV6-2 or TRBV6-3 and J is TRBJ1-2, with 8 nucleotides matching TRBD1. Trimming removed 5 bases from V and 5 bases from J; junction bases left unmatched: 10. The CDR3 contains 15 residues. CDR1 is MNHEY and CDR2 is SVGEGT in the germline V gene. CDR3 coding DNA: TGTGCCAGCAGTGATACCGGGACAGGTACATATGGCTACACCTTC. Translating it yields CASSDTGTGTYGYTF.

This clonotype was recorded many times. The genes are TRBV5-1 and TRBJ2-7; a possible D gene is TRBD1 (6 bases). The ends were cut back, 4 bases at V and 6 bases at J, with 14 bases in the middle. The CDR3 sequence is 13 residues long. The germline V gene encodes CDR1 SGHRS and CDR2 YFSETQ. CDR3 DNA sequence: TGCGCCAGCAGCCCGGCGTTCAGGGGCGAGCAGTACTTC. Its protein product is CASSPAFRGEQYF.

This clonotype was counted ten times or more. Germline and junction disagree at one end, which may indicate a read error. This chain joins TRBV10-2 and TRBJ1-6; 10 nucleotides match TRBD1. CDR1 and CDR2 from the germline V gene are WSHSY and SAAADI. CDR3 length equals 12 residues. CDR3 sequence: CASSESGQGRLF. The CDR3 bases are TGCGCCAGCAGTGAGTCGGGACAGGGGCGATTGTTT.

At least ten counts were recorded for this clonotype. The J gene is TRBJ2-7, the V gene TRBV20-1; D is possibly TRBD1 or TRBD2 (6 bases each). The V and J ends lost 6 bases and 2 bases respectively, with 17 bases between them. CDR3 length equals 14 residues. CDR1 is DFQATT, CDR2 SNEGSKA, per germline (reference sequence). CDR3 DNA: TGCAGTGCCTTGCGGGACACCAGCGCCTACGAGCAGTACTTC. Translation: CSALRDTSAYEQYF.

The table lists this clonotype with many counts. The chain links TRBV20-1 to TRBJ1-6; 7 bases fit TRBD1. Trimming cost V 3 bases and J 0 bases; bases outside gene matches: 2. This CDR3 has 15 residues. Per germline, CDR1 DFQATT and CDR2 SNEGSKA (reference sequence). The CDR3 DNA reads TGCAGTGCTAGCAGACAGGGCTCCTATAATTCACCCCTCCACTTT. Translated: CSASRQGSYNSPLHF.

The chain recombines TRBV5-1 with TRBJ2-5; no firm D call. Germline V lookup: CDR1 SGHRS, CDR2 YFSETQ. CDR3 size: 12 residues. V gave up 2 bases and J gave up 2 bases, with 4 bases separating them. CDR3 loop: CASSFQQETQYF. DNA for the CDR3: TGCGCCAGCAGCTTTCAGCAAGAGACCCAGTACTTC.

This clonotype was picked up many times. The CDR3 nucleotides read TGTGCCAGCAGCCGACAGGCCGGCAGTGAAAAACTGTTTTTT. This codes for CASSRQAGSEKLFF. This chain connects TRBV7-2 to TRBJ1-4; D may be TRBD1 (6 bases). CDR1 is SGHTA and CDR2 is FQGNSA in the germline V gene. The CDR3 totals 14 residues. Trimming pared 5 bases from V and 7 bases from J, leaving 14 bases between.

As regards this clonotype: A read error is possible here, since a much larger clone lies one base away. The chain joins TRBV28 to TRBJ1-2; D is undetermined. There are 12 residues in the CDR3. Germline CDR1 reads MDHEN; CDR2 reads SYDVKM. Trimming stripped 7 bases from V and 8 bases from J, with 14 bases between. This chain's CDR3 is CASTKKAEGYTF. The DNA for the CDR3 is TGTGCCAGCACTAAAAAGGCAGAAGGCTACACCTTC.

This clonotype was seen repeatedly, ten times or more. This rearrangement joins TRBV7-9 to TRBJ2-2; the match to TRBD2 covers 7 bases. Germline-derived CDR1 and CDR2 are SEHNR and FQNEAQ (reference sequence). This CDR3 spans 15 amino acids. V was pared by 5 bases and J by 3 bases, with 6 bases of the junction left unmatched. DNA for the CDR3: TGTGCCAGCAGCCGGCTAGCGGCGGACACCGGGGAGCTGTTTTTT. Translated: CASSRLAADTGELFF.

This clonotype was detected many times. V usage is TRBV28 and J usage is TRBJ1-1; no clear D gene. V lost 3 bases and J 4 bases, leaving 12 bases between the germline ends. The CDR3 contains 14 residues. The germline V gene has CDR1 MDHEN and CDR2 SYDVKM. Written as DNA, the CDR3 is TGTGCCAGCAGTTTGTGGGGTTCGGGCACTGAAGCTTTCTTT. Translating gives CASSLWGSGTEAFF.

This clonotype was found a few times. The junction departs from germline at one end; a sequencing error may be responsible. This rearrangement joins TRBV20-1 to TRBJ1-5, with D possibly TRBD1 on 6 matching bases. Germline V lookup: CDR1 DFQATT, CDR2 SNEGSKA (reference sequence). The CDR3 is made up of 13 amino acids. CDR3 residues: CSASRGINQPQNF. CDR3 nucleotides: TGCAGTGCTAGCAGGGGAATCAATCAGCCCCAGAATTTT.

V and J are TRBV20-1 and TRBJ1-4; 7 bases map to TRBD1. Trimming removed 0 bases from V and 6 bases from J; junction bases left unmatched: 7. The germline V gene encodes CDR1 DFQATT and CDR2 SNEGSKA (reference sequence). There are 15 residues in the CDR3. CDR3 loop: CSARDRQGIDEKLFF. The CDR3, as DNA: TGCAGTGCTAGAGACCGACAGGGAATCGATGAAAAACTGTTTTTT.